One sample yielded the 27 T cell receptor beta chains listed below, sequenced in a study of blood T cell repertoires in COVID-19. Repertoires were generated with immunoSEQ multiplex PCR, while TCRdb's copy carries only in-frame clones and drops some. This table has fewer than 150,000 clones, around nine tenths appearing once. What was sequenced was peripheral blood. These receptors came from a woman between 40 and 50 years old with acute or convalescent COVID-19.

A single count supports this clone. This chain links TRBV6-5 with TRBJ2-7; TRBD1 matches 7 bases. J was trimmed by 3 bases and V by 5 bases; bases with no gene match: 10. CDR3 length: 15 residues. Germline loops: CDR1 MNHEY, CDR2 SVGAGI. CDR3 loop: CASSPRQGWFYEQYF. CDR3 bases: TGTGCCAGCAGTCCGCGACAGGGTTGGTTCTACGAGCAGTACTTC.

The chain couples TRBV12-5 to TRBJ1-1, with TRBD1 matching 9 bases. There are 14 residues in the CDR3. Germline V lookup: CDR1 LGHNT, CDR2 FRNRAP. The trim removed 7 bases at V and 1 base at J, leaving 4 bases unmatched. The CDR3 bases are TGTGCTAGTGCCTGGACAGGGGCGAACACTGAAGCTTTCTTT. Its protein is CASAWTGANTEAFF.

The chain recombines TRBV15 with TRBJ1-2; possible D gene TRBD1, 5 bases. Trimming left V 5 bases short and J 5 bases short, with 15 bases between. Germline V gene sequence: CDR1 LNHNV, CDR2 YYDKDF (reference sequence). This CDR3 is built from 14 residues. CDR3 in amino acids: CATSFRGGKYGYTF. CDR3 sequence (DNA): TGTGCCACCAGCTTCCGGGGGGGGAAGTATGGCTACACCTTC.

The chain couples TRBV29-1 to TRBJ2-1, with D maybe TRBD2 (6 bases). V dropped 1 base and J dropped 0 bases, with 10 bases sitting between them. In germline, CDR1 is SQVTM, CDR2 ANQGSEA. The CDR3 extends over 15 amino acids. The CDR3 DNA sequence: TGCAGCGTTGAAGCACCGACTAGCTCCTACAATGAGCAGTTCTTC. It is translated as CSVEAPTSSYNEQFF.

The chain uses TRBV30 and TRBJ2-1; tentatively, D is TRBD1 (5 bases). The V end was cut by 0 bases, the J end by 10 bases, with 10 bases between. The CDR3 contains 12 residues. Germline V gene data show CDR1 as GTSNPN and CDR2 as SVGIG (reference sequence). CDR3: CAWSVQRQEQFF. CDR3 in DNA: TGTGCCTGGAGTGTACAGAGACAGGAGCAGTTCTTC.

The J gene is TRBJ1-1, the V gene TRBV19; no clear D gene. Germline lookup yields CDR1 LNHDA and CDR2 SQIVND (reference sequence). The CDR3 loop spans 13 amino acids. The V end was cut by 9 bases, the J end by 1 base, with 12 bases between. The CDR3 reads CASSLRENTEAFF. The CDR3 nucleotides are TGTGCCAGCAGCCTGAGGGAGAACACTGAAGCTTTCTTT.

The chain uses TRBV19 and TRBJ2-7; 8 bases fit TRBD1. Germline V gives CDR1 LNHDA, CDR2 SQIVND (reference sequence). V shed 11 bases and J 6 bases; nucleotides not matched to a gene: 9. The CDR3 covers 12 residues. The CDR3 region has the DNA TGTGCCGTACGGACAGGGTGGGGCGAGCAGTACTTC. Translation gives CAVRTGWGEQYF.

CDR3 DNA: TGTGCCAGCAGTTTGGGGGGGGCTGAAGCTTTCTTT. Amino acids: CASSLGGAEAFF. The chain employs TRBV28 and TRBJ1-1; tentative D call: TRBD1 (5 bases). V was shortened by 3 bases and J by 6 bases, with 8 bases between the two germline ends. The germline V gene encodes CDR1 MDHEN and CDR2 SYDVKM. The CDR3 totals 12 residues.

The chain couples TRBV28 to TRBJ1-5; 9 bases map to TRBD1. Germline-derived CDR1 and CDR2 are MDHEN and SYDVKM. The CDR3 is made up of 16 amino acids. With 3 bases clipped from V and 3 bases from J, the junction kept 6 bases outside the gene matches. CDR3 in DNA: TGTGCCAGCAGTTTTCGGACAGGGGTGAACAATCAGCCCCAGCATTTT. Translating gives CASSFRTGVNNQPQHF. Together with reference TRBV28 and TRBJ1-5, the CDR3 gives the full variable domain: DVKVTQSSRYLVKRTGEKVFLECVQDMDHENMFWYRQDPGLGLRLIYFSYDVKMKEKGDIPEGYSVSREKKERFSLILESASTNQTSMYLCASSFRTGVNNQPQHFGDGTRLSIL.

The genes are TRBV9 and TRBJ2-3; a weak D match, TRBD2 (6 bases). Trimming left V 7 bases short and J 7 bases short, with 19 bases between. This CDR3 has 14 residues. Germline CDR1 SGDLS, CDR2 YYNGEE. CDR3 sequence reads: CASGPGLLRYTQYF. The DNA for the CDR3 is TGTGCCAGCGGCCCGGGACTCCTTCGTTATACGCAGTATTTT.

V is TRBV30 and J is TRBJ1-2, with 10 bases that match TRBD1. CDR3 length: 15 residues. Per the germline V gene, CDR1 is GTSNPN and CDR2 is SVGIG (reference sequence). The trim removed 4 bases at V and 7 bases at J, leaving 12 bases unmatched. In DNA form, the CDR3 reads TGTGCCTGGAACTACCCCGGGACAGGGGAGGGTGGCTACACCTTC. Amino acid sequence: CAWNYPGTGEGGYTF. The whole variable domain, remainder taken from reference TRBV30 and TRBJ1-2, is SQTIHQWPATLVQPVGSPLSLECTVEGTSNPNLYWYRQAAGRGLQLLFYSVGIGQISSEVPQNLSASRPQDRQFILSSKKLLLSDSGFYLCAWNYPGTGEGGYTFGSGTRLTVV.

V usage is TRBV2 and J usage is TRBJ1-5, with a possible D match to TRBD1 (6 bases). Trimming took off 1 base at V and 1 base at J, with 8 bases between the two ends. From germline, CDR1 is SNHLY and CDR2 FYNNEI. CDR3 length: 15 amino acids. The CDR3 here is CASSEDQGSNQPQHF. Here the CDR3 DNA reads TGTGCCAGCAGTGAAGATCAGGGGAGCAATCAGCCCCAGCATTTT.

The chain couples TRBV24-1 to TRBJ1-5; perhaps TRBD1 as D (5 bases). The germline V gene encodes CDR1 KGHDR and CDR2 SFDVKD. The CDR3 has 14 residues. V dropped 5 bases and J dropped 1 base, with 8 bases sitting between them. CDR3 sequence reads: CATSAGLSNQPQHF. In DNA form, the CDR3 reads TGTGCCACCAGTGCAGGGTTAAGCAATCAGCCCCAGCATTTT.

With respect to this clone: A read error may be the cause here, since a much bigger clone is one base away. The rearrangement joins TRBV19 to TRBJ1-6; 8 positions agree with TRBD1. This CDR3 region has 16 residues. CDR1 LNHDA and CDR2 SQIVND come from the germline V gene (reference sequence). The CDR3 is CASSSQAQGAGSLLHF. The CDR3, as DNA: TGTGCCAGTAGTAGTCAGGCGCAGGGGGCAGGATCACTCCTCCACTTT. The entire variable domain, with the rest obtained from reference TRBV19 and TRBJ1-6, is as follows: DGGITQSPKYLFRKEGQNVTLSCEQNLNHDAMYWYRQDPGQGLRLIYYSQIVNDFQKGDIAEGYSVSREKKESFPLTVTSAQKNPTAFYLCASSSQAQGAGSLLHFGNGTRLTVT.

This chain links TRBV5-1 with TRBJ1-2; 7 bases match TRBD1. This CDR3 has 13 residues. J lost 10 bases, V lost 4 bases, and 10 bases had no gene match. Germline loops: CDR1 SGHRS, CDR2 YFSETQ. The CDR3 reads CASSPTGTEFYTF. The CDR3 coding sequence is TGCGCCAGCAGCCCGACCGGGACAGAATTCTACACCTTC.

This clone has only one observation. V is TRBV7-6 and J is TRBJ2-3; 9 bases align to TRBD2. The CDR3 is 18 amino acids. J was trimmed by 0 bases and V by 3 bases; bases with no gene match: 10. CDR1 is SGHVS and CDR2 is FNYEAQ in the germline V gene. Here the CDR3 reads CASSLAFWAGGSTDTQYF. In nucleotides, the CDR3 is TGTGCCAGCAGCTTGGCCTTTTGGGCGGGGGGGAGCACAGATACGCAGTATTTT.

This chain links TRBV9 with TRBJ1-2, with 9 bases fitting TRBD1. The CDR3 has 14 residues. Germline CDR1 reads SGDLS; CDR2 reads YYNGEE. Germline trimming cut 3 bases from V and 4 bases from J; bases unmatched to any gene: 4. The CDR3 region is CASSGGDRAYGYTF. CDR3 sequence (DNA): TGTGCCAGCAGCGGTGGGGACAGGGCCTATGGCTACACCTTC. Together with reference TRBV9 and TRBJ1-2, the CDR3 gives the full variable domain: DSGVTQTPKHLITATGQRVTLRCSPRSGDLSVYWYQQSLDQGLQFLIQYYNGEERAKGNILERFSAQQFPDLHSELNLSSLELGDSALYFCASSGGDRAYGYTFGSGTRLTVV.

This clone was counted once. The J gene is TRBJ2-1, the V gene TRBV7-2; D is possibly TRBD2 (5 bases). In germline, CDR1 is SGHTA, CDR2 FQGNSA. The CDR3 has 12 residues. V lost 4 bases and J lost 8, with 9 bases in between. CDR3 coding DNA: TGTGCCAGCAGCTCCCTAGCCTATGAGCAGTTCTTC. Its protein product is CASSSLAYEQFF.

In DNA, the CDR3 is TGTGCCAGCAGCGGGAGTATCGGCACCGGGGAGCTGTTTTTT. Encoded protein: CASSGSIGTGELFF. The chain couples TRBV6-5 to TRBJ2-2; D might be TRBD2 (6 bases). There are 14 residues in the CDR3. From germline, CDR1 is MNHEY and CDR2 SVGAGI. The germline V and J ends were trimmed by 6 bases and 4 bases, with 12 bases remaining between them.

CDR3 nucleotide sequence: TGTGCCAGCAGCCTAGAACCGGGACTAGCGAGGTCCTACGAGCAGTACTTC. Translating gives CASSLEPGLARSYEQYF. The V and J genes are TRBV21-1 and TRBJ2-7; TRBD2, the D gene given by the table, was not confirmed from the DNA. TRBV21-1 is an annotated pseudogene. This CDR3 has 17 amino acids.

This chain uses TRBV4-1 with TRBJ1-2; D is uncertain. Trimming removed 2 bases from V and 4 bases from J, with 17 bases in between. The CDR3 is 16 amino acids. CDR1 is MGHRA and CDR2 is YSYEKL in the germline V gene. CDR3 coding DNA: TGCGCCAGCAGCCAATTAGGATCAGGAGCGGCCTATGGCTACACCTTC. It yields the protein CASSQLGSGAAYGYTF.

This chain connects TRBV6-1 to TRBJ2-7; maybe TRBD1 (5 bases). CDR3 length: 14 residues. The germline V gene encodes CDR1 MNHNS and CDR2 SASEGT. Trimming took off 1 base at V and 7 bases at J, with 14 bases between the two ends. Here the CDR3 reads CASSEGAGNGEQYF. As DNA, the CDR3 is TGTGCCAGCAGTGAAGGGGCAGGGAATGGAGAGCAGTACTTC.

The sample holds one count of this clone. J is TRBJ2-7 and V is TRBV3-1 (or the pseudogene TRBV3-2), with 13 bases aligning to TRBD2. V trimming: 1 base; J trimming: 4 bases; junction bases outside the gene matches: 4. This CDR3 is built from 16 residues. CDR1 is LGHDT and CDR2 is YNNKEL in the germline V gene (reference sequence). CDR3 region: CASSQARGLAGYEQYF. The CDR3 DNA is TGTGCCAGCAGCCAAGCCAGGGGACTAGCGGGGTACGAGCAGTACTTC.

The V call is TRBV6-5, the J call TRBJ1-1; D uncertain. CDR1 MNHEY and CDR2 SVGAGI come from the germline V gene. V dropped 10 bases and J dropped 7 bases, with 22 bases sitting between them. The length of the CDR3 is 14 residues. CDR3 sequence (DNA): TGTGCCACCTCGAGCCGGGGTGGTGGTTATGAAGCTTTCTTT. It encodes CATSSRGGGYEAFF.

The V gene is TRBV6-5, the J gene TRBJ1-6; 8 nucleotides line up with TRBD1. The CDR3 has 14 amino acids. V shed 6 bases, J shed 9 bases, and the junction held 7 bases outside the gene matches. Per germline, CDR1 MNHEY and CDR2 SVGAGI. CDR3 DNA: TGTGCCAGCAGGGCTACAGGGGGTGGTTCACCCCTCCACTTT. Amino acid sequence: CASRATGGGSPLHF.

There are a few counts of this clone. The V and J genes are TRBV9 and TRBJ1-1; D is possibly TRBD1 (5 bases). Germline V lookup: CDR1 SGDLS, CDR2 YYNGEE. The CDR3 loop spans 14 amino acids. V shed 0 bases and J shed 5 bases, with 11 bases lying between them. This chain's CDR3 is CASSVAGGRTEAFF. The CDR3 coding sequence is TGTGCCAGCAGCGTAGCGGGGGGTCGGACTGAAGCTTTCTTT.

This clone was counted a single time. The J gene is TRBJ2-2, the V gene TRBV25-1, with TRBD2 identical over 7 bases. CDR1 is MGHDK, CDR2 SYGVNS, per germline. V lost 1 base and J lost 7; bases outside the gene matches: 9. This CDR3 region has 16 residues. CDR3 in DNA: TGTGCCAGCAGTGAATGGAACGCGGGAGTGGTCGGGGAGCTGTTTTTT. The encoded protein is CASSEWNAGVVGELFF.